Listed below are T cell receptor beta chains from one sample, sequenced in a study of blood T cell repertoires in COVID-19. Clones were sequenced by immunoSEQ multiplex PCR, and TCRdb holds only the in-frame ones, with some missing. The table lists more than 250,000 clones, roughly 89% of them singletons. The specimen was PBMCs or T cells enriched from blood (not recorded which). The receptors shown here come from a woman in her thirties or forties who had recovered from COVID-19. The CDR3 runs from the conserved cysteine through the conserved F or W. The D gene is left open where the match is weak. Expanded clones are given a class, and other clones once, few, many or no size at all.

CDR3 DNA	CDR3 protein	D gene	clone size	V gene	J gene
TGTGCCTGGGACAGAAACAATCAGCCCCAGCATTTT	CAWDRNNQPQHF	NA	NA	TRBV30	TRBJ1-5
TGTGCCAGCAGTGATGAGGCAGGGGCCAATCAGCCCCAGCATTTT	CASSDEAGANQPQHF	NA	NA	TRBV2	TRBJ1-5
TGCGCCAGCAGCTTAGCCGGGGGAGGGGAAAAACTGTTTTTT	CASSLAGGGEKLFF	NA	once	TRBV5-1	TRBJ1-4
TGTGCCAGCAGTTTAAGCGGGACAGGGACCCAAAACATTCAGTACTTC	CASSLSGTGTQNIQYF	TRBD1	NA	TRBV28	TRBJ2-4
TGTGCCAGCAGTCCGGGACAGGTTGGCAATCAGCCCCAGCATTTT	CASSPGQVGNQPQHF	TRBD1	NA	TRBV28	TRBJ1-5
TGTGCCAGCAGCCCGACTAGGGTCCTCACCGGGGAGCTGTTTTTT	CASSPTRVLTGELFF	NA	NA	TRBV27	TRBJ2-2
TGTGCCAGCAGCTCCCAGGGTACCGGCTACACCTTC	CASSSQGTGYTF	NA	NA	TRBV7-6	TRBJ1-2
TGTGCCAGCAGCTTGGGCCCCACAGATACGCAGTATTTT	CASSLGPTDTQYF	NA	NA	TRBV7-2	TRBJ2-3
TGTGCCAGCAGCTTAACTAGCGGGGTCACAGATACGCAGTATTTT	CASSLTSGVTDTQYF	TRBD2	NA	TRBV7-2	TRBJ2-3
TGTGCCAGCAGCCTGGGTGGACAGGGGGTCGAGCAGTACTTC	CASSLGGQGVEQYF	TRBD1	NA	TRBV7-2	TRBJ2-7
TGCGCCAGCAGCATGGGAGGAATAGGGGATTATGGCTACACCTTC	CASSMGGIGDYGYTF	NA	few	TRBV5-1	TRBJ1-2
TGTGCCAGCAGCTCCCAGGGGGGCGGGAAGTACGAGCAGTACTTC	CASSSQGGGKYEQYF	NA	NA	TRBV7-3	TRBJ2-7
TGTGCCAGCAGCGGGACTAGCGGGAGTAGCACAGATACGCAGTATTTT	CASSGTSGSSTDTQYF	TRBD2	NA	TRBV6-2/TRBV6-3	TRBJ2-3
TGTGCCAGCCAGATTTCGGGGGCAGATACGCAGTATTTT	CASQISGADTQYF	NA	NA	TRBV6-5	TRBJ2-3
TGTGCCACGAACCCCGGGACAGGGGGGACCGGGGAGCTGTTTTTT	CATNPGTGGTGELFF	TRBD1	NA	TRBV6-5	TRBJ2-2
TGTGCCAGCACCTCGGGGACTACACGCACAGATACGCAGTATTTT	CASTSGTTRTDTQYF	TRBD2	NA	TRBV27	TRBJ2-3